The 27 T cell receptor beta chains below all came from one sample that was sequenced in a study of vaccination and CD4 T cells after COVID-19. Antigen specificity for these receptors is unknown. Treatment meaning: roughly 10-day PBMC culture with coronavirus spike peptide pools or control peptides (ViraFEST assay). Cultured CD4+ T cell DNA underwent sequencing with the Oncomine TCR Beta short-read assay. TCRdb processed the PCR reads anew with MiXCR; each CDR3 protein has one entry. This sample has under 20,000 distinct CDR3 sequences, with about half found just once. The sequences come from CD4+ T cells from blood, cultured in vitro, collected after SARS-CoV-2 vaccination. All receptors come from a human donor who had recovered from COVID-19.

This clonotype appeared a few times. The chain has TRBV7-9 and TRBJ2-2, with D possibly TRBD1 on 6 matching bases. V lost 8 bases, J lost 2 bases, and 15 bases lay in between. The CDR3 totals 15 residues. Germline V lookup: CDR1 SEHNR, CDR2 FQNEAQ (reference sequence). CDR3 protein: CASGWDTTNTGELFF. In nucleotides, the CDR3 is TGTGCCAGCGGCTGGGACACTACTAACACCGGGGAGCTGTTTTTT.

The table lists this clonotype with a few counts. This chain connects TRBV6-1 to TRBJ1-1; a weak D match, TRBD1 (6 bases). V lost 8 bases and J lost 3, with 16 bases in between. CDR3 length: 14 amino acids. Per the germline V gene, CDR1 is MNHNS and CDR2 is SASEGT. CDR3 residues: CASDSGGADTEAFF. CDR3 in DNA: TGTGCCAGCGATTCCGGGGGCGCGGACACTGAAGCTTTCTTT.

CDR3 sequence: CASSFGSTSGRPGAETQYF. The CDR3 DNA sequence: TGCGCCAGCAGCTTCGGGTCGACTAGCGGGAGACCGGGCGCAGAGACCCAGTACTTC. The V gene is TRBV5-1, the J gene TRBJ2-5; the match to TRBD2 covers 12 bases. This CDR3 comprises 19 residues. After removal of 2 bases from V and 4 bases from J, the junction contained 15 bases not matched to a gene. Germline CDR1 and CDR2: SGHRS and YFSETQ.

V and J are TRBV6-2 or TRBV6-3 and TRBJ2-7, with TRBD2 matching over 7 bases. J was trimmed by 3 bases and V by 5 bases; bases with no gene match: 4. Per germline, CDR1 MNHEY and CDR2 SVGEGT. This CDR3 contains 13 residues. The CDR3 protein is CASSTREVYEQYF. The DNA of the CDR3 is TGTGCCAGCAGTACACGGGAGGTCTACGAGCAGTACTTC.

This clonotype was counted a few times. V usage is TRBV6-5 and J usage is TRBJ1-6; D unresolved. Germline-derived CDR1 and CDR2 are MNHEY and SVGAGI. Trimming stripped 4 bases from V and 3 bases from J, with 13 bases between. The CDR3 covers 16 residues. The CDR3 is CASSFNDNLYNSPLHF. The CDR3 bases are TGTGCCAGCAGTTTCAACGACAACCTCTATAATTCACCCCTCCACTTT.

This clonotype was seen a few times. The V gene is TRBV7-9, the J gene TRBJ2-5, with 7 positions matching TRBD2. The V and J ends lost 5 bases and 5 bases, in that order; junction bases with no gene match: 8. Germline CDR1 is SEHNR and CDR2 is FQNEAQ (reference sequence). The CDR3 is 14 amino acids. The CDR3 loop reads CASSISLASETQYF. CDR3 bases: TGTGCCAGCAGCATTTCACTAGCGTCGGAGACCCAGTACTTC.

The V call is TRBV27, the J call TRBJ2-2; TRBD2 is a possible D gene (5 bases). The V gene's germline CDR1 is MNHEY and CDR2 SMNVEV (reference sequence). V was shortened by 3 bases and J by 7 bases, with 6 bases between the two germline ends. The CDR3 covers 12 residues. CDR3 DNA: TGTGCCAGCAGTTTTGAGGGCGGGGAGCTGTTTTTT. This gives the protein CASSFEGGELFF.

This clonotype has only a few counts. The chain combines TRBV2 with TRBJ1-2; unclear D gene. V was trimmed by 7 bases and J by 1 base, leaving 4 bases between them. Germline V gene lookup returns CDR1 SNHLY and CDR2 FYNNEI. The CDR3 has 11 residues. The CDR3 coding sequence is TGTGCCAGCACTTTTAACTATGGCTACACCTTC. It yields the protein CASTFNYGYTF.

This CDR3 reads CASSGQGLMNTEAFF. CDR3 nucleotides: TGTGCCAGCAGCGGACAGGGGCTGATGAACACTGAAGCTTTCTTT. The rearrangement joins TRBV9 to TRBJ1-1; 8 nucleotides line up with TRBD1. This CDR3 has 15 residues. V lost 3 bases to trimming and J lost 0 bases; unmatched junction nucleotides: 4. Per the germline V gene, CDR1 is SGDLS and CDR2 is YYNGEE.

The J gene is TRBJ1-2, the V gene TRBV6-5, with D unclear. Trimming stripped 4 bases from V and 4 bases from J, with 7 bases between. CDR3 length equals 12 residues. The germline V gene encodes CDR1 MNHEY and CDR2 SVGAGI. CDR3 sequence reads: CASSSSPYGYTF. DNA of the CDR3: TGTGCCAGCAGTTCGAGTCCCTATGGCTACACCTTC.

The chain carries TRBV5-6 and TRBJ2-5, with 7 bases that match TRBD1. Germline V gene data show CDR1 as SGHDT and CDR2 as YYEEEE. The trim removed 1 base at V and 4 bases at J, leaving 4 bases unmatched. This CDR3 is 14 amino acids long. The CDR3 protein is CASSLKGAGETQYF. The CDR3 coding sequence is TGTGCCAGCAGCTTGAAGGGGGCTGGAGAGACCCAGTACTTC.

The chain uses TRBV19 and TRBJ2-2; no clear D. There are 14 residues in the CDR3. CDR1 is LNHDA, CDR2 SQIVND, per germline (reference sequence). The V end lost 3 bases, the J end lost 5 bases, and 10 bases lay between the germline ends. The CDR3 DNA reads as TGTGCCAGTAGTATGCTCTTCCGGACCGGGGAGCTGTTTTTT. Translated, it gives CASSMLFRTGELFF.

This clonotype occurred once. This chain connects TRBV28 to TRBJ2-1; D perhaps matches TRBD1 (5 bases). V lost 6 bases, J lost 0 bases, and 15 bases lay in between. CDR1 is MDHEN, CDR2 SYDVKM, per germline. This CDR3 has 16 residues. DNA for the CDR3: TGTGCCAGCAGCTTCCCCGGTCAGGGCTCCTACAATGAGCAGTTCTTC. This codes for CASSFPGQGSYNEQFF.

This clonotype has only a few counts. The chain links TRBV20-1 to TRBJ1-1, with a weak D call TRBD1 (5 bases). The CDR3 extends over 13 amino acids. Per germline, CDR1 DFQATT and CDR2 SNEGSKA (reference sequence). The V end lost 2 bases, the J end lost 1 base, and 8 bases lay between the germline ends. As DNA, the CDR3 is TGCAGTGCTAGATACACAGGGAACACTGAAGCTTTCTTT. Translating it yields CSARYTGNTEAFF.

The rearrangement links TRBV7-6 to TRBJ2-1, with D perhaps TRBD2 (5 bases). V was shortened by 2 bases and J by 8 bases, with 13 bases between the two germline ends. Per germline, CDR1 SGHVS and CDR2 FNYEAQ. The CDR3 contains 14 residues. CDR3 amino acids: CASSLTPTGYEQFF. The CDR3 coding sequence is TGTGCCAGCAGCTTAACGCCTACGGGATATGAGCAGTTCTTC.

The rearrangement joins TRBV28 to TRBJ2-7, with TRBD2 as a possible D gene (7 bases). CDR3 length: 14 amino acids. V lost 10 bases and J 2 bases, leaving 18 bases between the germline ends. The germline V gene encodes CDR1 MDHEN and CDR2 SYDVKM. The CDR3 reads CATTGGGSPYEQYF. CDR3 nucleotides: TGTGCCACCACGGGGGGCGGGAGTCCCTACGAGCAGTACTTC.

J is TRBJ2-1 and V is TRBV6-1; D is unresolved. There are 14 residues in the CDR3. V was clipped by 2 bases and J by 9 bases, with 14 bases between them. Germline CDR1 reads MNHNS; CDR2 reads SASEGT. CDR3 nucleotide sequence: TGTGCCAGCAGTGAATTCACAGTTCAGAGTGAGCAGTTCTTC. Protein sequence: CASSEFTVQSEQFF.

The rearrangement joins TRBV27 to TRBJ1-6; TRBD1 matches 11 bases. Trimming took 6 bases from V and 9 from J; bases not matched to a gene: 7. Germline V lookup: CDR1 MNHEY, CDR2 SMNVEV (reference sequence). This CDR3 has 15 residues. The DNA for the CDR3 is TGTGCCAGCAGGAGGGGACAGGGGGTGATTTCACCCCTCCACTTT. Encoded protein: CASRRGQGVISPLHF.

The V call is TRBV10-2, the J call TRBJ1-1; D not certain. The V gene lost 6 bases and the J gene lost 1 base, with 6 bases spanning the gap. CDR1 WSHSY and CDR2 SAAADI come from the germline V gene. The CDR3 extends over 12 amino acids. The CDR3 reads CASRSENTEAFF. CDR3 in DNA: TGCGCCAGCAGGTCAGAGAACACTGAAGCTTTCTTT.

This clonotype occurred a few times. The rearrangement uses TRBV15 and TRBJ2-7, with 11 bases fitting TRBD1. The trim removed 5 bases at V and 2 bases at J, leaving 5 bases unmatched. Germline CDR1 reads LNHNV; CDR2 reads YYDKDF (reference sequence). This CDR3 contains 15 residues. CDR3 residues: CATSGGGQGAYEQYF. The CDR3 nucleotides are TGTGCCACCAGCGGGGGGGGACAGGGGGCCTACGAGCAGTACTTC.

This clonotype came up once. V usage is TRBV7-2 and J usage is TRBJ2-2, with no clear D. V lost 6 bases and J lost 5, with 13 bases in between. This CDR3 region has 14 residues. CDR1 is SGHTA and CDR2 is FQGNSA in the germline V gene. The chain's CDR3 is CASSRAGWTGELFF. The CDR3 bases are TGTGCCAGCAGTCGTGCAGGATGGACCGGGGAGCTGTTTTTT.

The sample holds a few counts of this clonotype. The chain couples TRBV18 to TRBJ2-7; no definite D call. V was trimmed by 3 bases and J by 4 bases, leaving 10 bases between them. In germline, CDR1 is KGHSH, CDR2 LQKENI. There are 13 residues in the CDR3. CDR3: CASSPGAGYEQYF. Here the CDR3 DNA reads TGTGCCAGCTCACCCGGAGCAGGTTACGAGCAGTACTTC.

The chain is built from TRBV19 and TRBJ2-5, with D perhaps TRBD2 (5 bases). The CDR3 length is 16 residues. V dropped 0 bases and J dropped 5 bases, with 16 bases sitting between them. Per the germline V gene, CDR1 is LNHDA and CDR2 is SQIVND (reference sequence). CDR3 coding DNA: TGTGCCAGTAGTATAGATCATGGACTCCGTGCCGAGACCCAGTACTTC. It encodes CASSIDHGLRAETQYF.

The CDR3 DNA sequence: TGCAGTGCCCGAAAAGGTAACACTGAAGCTTTCTTT. This translates into CSARKGNTEAFF. This chain links TRBV20-1 with TRBJ1-1, with D unclear. The CDR3 is 12 residues long. Germline CDR1 DFQATT, CDR2 SNEGSKA (reference sequence). Trimming pared 6 bases from V and 2 bases from J, leaving 10 bases between.

This chain links TRBV20-1 with TRBJ1-2, with 9 bases that match TRBD1. The CDR3 is 17 residues long. V gave up 5 bases and J gave up 6 bases; unmatched junction bases: 19. Germline CDR1 and CDR2: DFQATT and SNEGSKA (reference sequence). CDR3 protein: CSAHTVPGQGQGDGYTF. The CDR3 DNA is TGCAGTGCTCACACAGTCCCGGGACAGGGTCAGGGCGATGGCTACACCTTC.

This sequence joins TRBV6-5 and TRBJ1-2, with D maybe TRBD1 (6 bases). CDR3 length equals 13 residues. In germline, CDR1 is MNHEY, CDR2 SVGAGI. V was clipped by 4 bases and J by 4 bases, with 10 bases between them. In DNA, the CDR3 is TGTGCCAGCAGTTTCCGGGACACCTATGGCTACACCTTC. It yields the protein CASSFRDTYGYTF.

The J gene is TRBJ1-1, the V gene TRBV6-1; tentatively, D is TRBD1 (6 bases). V shed 5 bases and J shed 3 bases, with 10 bases lying between them. Germline CDR1 and CDR2: MNHNS and SASEGT. There are 13 residues in the CDR3. The CDR3 DNA is TGTGCCAGCAGTCTCAGGGGACACACTGAAGCTTTCTTT. The encoded protein is CASSLRGHTEAFF.